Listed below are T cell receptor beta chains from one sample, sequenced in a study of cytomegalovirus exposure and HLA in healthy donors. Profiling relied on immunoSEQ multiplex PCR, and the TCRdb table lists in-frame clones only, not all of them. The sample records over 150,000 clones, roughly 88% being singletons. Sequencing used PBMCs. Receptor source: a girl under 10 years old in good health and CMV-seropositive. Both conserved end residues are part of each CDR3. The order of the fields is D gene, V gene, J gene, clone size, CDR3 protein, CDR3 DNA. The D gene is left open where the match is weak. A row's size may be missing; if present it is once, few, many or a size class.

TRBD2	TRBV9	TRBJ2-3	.	CASSVGAGGPSDTQYF	TGTGCCAGCAGCGTAGGAGCGGGGGGGCCCTCAGATACGCAGTATTTT
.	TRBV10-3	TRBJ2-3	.	CAIRERSSTDTQYF	TGTGCCATCCGGGAGAGATCGAGCACAGATACGCAGTATTTT
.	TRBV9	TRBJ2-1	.	CASSASGRGSSYNEQFF	TGTGCCAGCAGCGCCTCAGGGAGGGGGAGCTCCTACAATGAGCAGTTCTTC
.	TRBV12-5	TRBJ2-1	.	CASGLDKYEQFF	TGTGCTAGTGGTTTGGACAAGTATGAGCAGTTCTTC
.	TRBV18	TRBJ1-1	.	CASSPPGQMNTEAFF	TGTGCCAGCTCACCCCCTGGGCAGATGAACACTGAAGCTTTCTTT
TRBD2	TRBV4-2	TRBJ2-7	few	CASSQDFVGLAINTYEQYF	TGTGCCAGCAGCCAAGATTTCGTGGGACTAGCGATTAATACCTACGAGCAGTACTTC
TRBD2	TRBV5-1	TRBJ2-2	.	CASSLSVGRGTGELFF	TGCGCCAGCAGCTTATCCGTCGGGAGGGGGACCGGGGAGCTGTTTTTT
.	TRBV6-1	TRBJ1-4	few	CASSEYRSSKLFF	TGTGCCAGCAGTGAGTATAGGAGCTCAAAACTGTTTTTT
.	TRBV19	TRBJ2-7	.	CASSISTAYEQYF	TGTGCCAGTAGTATCTCCACAGCCTACGAGCAGTACTTC
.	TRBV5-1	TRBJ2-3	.	CASSLASGTDTQYF	TGCGCCAGCAGCTTGGCTTCCGGCACAGATACGCAGTATTTT
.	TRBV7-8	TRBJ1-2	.	CASSSDIRVDYGYTF	TGTGCCAGCAGCTCGGACATCCGCGTTGACTATGGCTACACCTTC
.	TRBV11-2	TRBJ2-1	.	CASSLVRGSYNEQFF	TGTGCCAGCAGCTTAGTTCGGGGTTCCTACAATGAGCAGTTCTTC
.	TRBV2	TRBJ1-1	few	CASSPLGTGTEAFF	TGTGCCAGCAGCCCCCTGGGAACAGGTACTGAAGCTTTCTTT
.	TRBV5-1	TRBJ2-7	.	CASRSWTAYEQYF	TGCGCCAGCAGGAGCTGGACAGCCTACGAGCAGTACTTC